Below, 6 T cell receptor beta chains from the same sample are listed, as sequenced in a study of cytomegalovirus exposure and HLA in healthy donors. Amplification used 60 Vbeta primers and 13 Jbeta primers. Repertoires were generated with immunoSEQ multiplex PCR, while TCRdb's copy carries only in-frame clones and drops some. Its table lists about 96,000 clones. Sample: PBMCs. These receptors originate from a woman in her 30s in good health and CMV-seronegative.

The gene calls are TRBV10-3 and TRBJ2-4; TRBD2 agrees at 8 bases. The CDR3 runs 16 residues. J was trimmed by 1 base and V by 4 bases; bases with no gene match: 6. Germline V gene lookup returns CDR1 ENHRY and CDR2 SYGVKD. The CDR3 DNA is TGTGCCATCAGTGCAACGGGGGGGCTCGCCAAAAACATTCAGTACTTC. Translating it yields CAISATGGLAKNIQYF.

The chain employs TRBV6-5 and TRBJ1-1; D not certain. Germline lookup yields CDR1 MNHEY and CDR2 SVGAGI. The V and J ends lost 2 bases and 1 base respectively, with 5 bases between them. The CDR3 extends over 13 amino acids. CDR3: CASSYAGNTEAFF. Here the CDR3 DNA reads TGTGCCAGCAGTTACGCGGGGAACACTGAAGCTTTCTTT.

The V call is TRBV28, the J call TRBJ2-7; TRBD1 matches 8 bases. The V segment lost 3 bases and the J segment 5 bases; nucleotides outside the gene matches: 6. This CDR3 contains 14 residues. Germline loops: CDR1 MDHEN, CDR2 SYDVKM. The CDR3 DNA reads TGTGCCAGCAGTTTTGCTGACAGGGGCCACGAGCAGTACTTC. Translated: CASSFADRGHEQYF.

The chain carries TRBV19 and TRBJ2-1; weak D call: TRBD2 (5 bases). This CDR3 is 14 amino acids long. Germline V gene data show CDR1 as LNHDA and CDR2 as SQIVND (reference sequence). The germline V and J ends were trimmed by 2 bases and 15 bases, with 20 bases remaining between them. CDR3 DNA: TGTGCCAGTAGTATAAGCCCCACTAGGAGTTCTTGGTTCTTC. Encoded protein: CASSISPTRSSWFF. Full variable domain (rest looked up from reference TRBV19 and TRBJ2-1): DGGITQSPKYLFRKEGQNVTLSCEQNLNHDAMYWYRQDPGQGLRLIYYSQIVNDFQKGDIAEGYSVSREKKESFPLTVTSAQKNPTAFYLCASSISPTRSSWFFGPGTRLTVL.

V usage is TRBV29-1 and J usage is TRBJ1-1; D is possibly TRBD1 (5 bases). The CDR3 is 13 residues long. V dropped 5 bases and J dropped 1 base, with 11 bases sitting between them. Germline loops: CDR1 SQVTM, CDR2 ANQGSEA. The CDR3 loop is CSVSRQGNTEAFF. The DNA for the CDR3 is TGCAGCGTTTCCCGGCAGGGGAACACTGAAGCTTTCTTT.

The genes are TRBV28 and TRBJ1-5; no clear D gene. CDR1 is MDHEN, CDR2 SYDVKM, per germline. Trimming removed 3 bases at V and 4 bases at J, with 16 bases between. The CDR3 runs 16 residues. The CDR3 loop reads CASSLSQSRVNQPQHF. Here the CDR3 DNA reads TGTGCCAGCAGTTTGTCACAGAGCCGAGTTAATCAGCCCCAGCATTTT.